Following are 27 T cell receptor beta chains from one sample sequenced in a study of blood T cell repertoires in COVID-19. TCRdb's copy holds only in-frame clones and misses some; the assay was immunoSEQ multiplex PCR. The sample has about 220,000 clones, approximately 90% seen once; the top ten hold about 3.3%. Sample: PBMCs or T cells enriched from blood (not recorded which). The receptor set was obtained from a woman aged 18-29 years in a cohort exposed to, infected with or recovered from COVID-19 (not recorded which).

The chain has TRBV14 and TRBJ1-4; TRBD1 might be the D (5 bases). Germline CDR1 is SGHDN and CDR2 is FVKESK. The length of the CDR3 is 14 residues. Trimming cost V 1 base and J 10 bases, with 13 bases left between them. The CDR3 nucleotides read TGTGCCAGCAGCCAAGTTCCGGGGGAGGGAAAACTGTTTTTT. Translation: CASSQVPGEGKLFF.

CDR3 amino acids: CASSYIDRDNQPQHF. The CDR3 DNA is TGTGCCAGCAGTTACATCGACAGGGACAATCAGCCCCAGCATTTT. The rearrangement uses TRBV6-5 and TRBJ1-5; 7 bases are shared with TRBD1. There are 15 residues in the CDR3. Germline V gene lookup returns CDR1 MNHEY and CDR2 SVGAGI. The V segment lost 2 bases and the J segment 3 bases; nucleotides outside the gene matches: 4.

The CDR3 DNA reads TGTGCCAGCAGTTACCATCCGGGACTGAGCTCCTACAATGAGCAGTTCTTC. It yields the protein CASSYHPGLSSYNEQFF. The genes are TRBV6-2 or TRBV6-3 and TRBJ2-1, with D possibly being TRBD2 (6 bases). Trimming removed 2 bases at V and 0 bases at J, with 14 bases between. Germline lookup yields CDR1 MNHEY and CDR2 SVGEGT. The CDR3 consists of 17 residues.

The V gene is TRBV18, the J gene TRBJ1-1, with 11 bases that match TRBD1. The CDR3 is 17 amino acids. J lost 0 bases, V lost 3 bases, and 6 bases had no gene match. Germline assignment: CDR1 KGHSH and CDR2 LQKENI. The CDR3 DNA is TGTGCCAGCTCACCCGGGACAGGGGGAGGTGTGAACACTGAAGCTTTCTTT. This sequence encodes CASSPGTGGGVNTEAFF.

The rearrangement links TRBV24-1 to TRBJ2-2; a possible D gene is TRBD1 (6 bases). Germline V CDR1 and CDR2: KGHDR, SFDVKD. Trimming took off 4 bases at V and 7 bases at J, with 15 bases between the two ends. The CDR3 is made up of 15 amino acids. The CDR3 DNA reads TGTGCCACCAGTGACTCCAGACCAGGGGTCGGGGAGCTGTTTTTT. It translates to CATSDSRPGVGELFF.

This clone was detected once. The chain links TRBV7-2 to TRBJ1-1; the D is unclear. V lost 5 bases and J lost 7, with 20 bases in between. Germline CDR1 and CDR2: SGHTA and FQGNSA. The CDR3 covers 15 residues. The CDR3 region has the DNA TGTGCCAGCAGCCCCGCCTGGCCGACCCCGGGTGAAGCTTTCTTT. Its protein is CASSPAWPTPGEAFF.

V usage is TRBV9 and J usage is TRBJ1-5; D unclear. Germline V gene sequence: CDR1 SGDLS, CDR2 YYNGEE. V lost 0 bases, J lost 4 bases, and 11 bases lay in between. There are 15 residues in the CDR3. The CDR3 DNA reads TGTGCCAGCAGCGTAGATGGAGTTATTAATCAGCCCCAGCATTTT. It specifies CASSVDGVINQPQHF.

The chain is built from TRBV10-3 and TRBJ1-6; D remains ambiguous. V was trimmed by 9 bases and J by 13 bases, leaving 19 bases between them. In germline, CDR1 is ENHRY, CDR2 SYGVKD. The CDR3 runs 13 residues. DNA of the CDR3: TGTGCCATAAACACAGATCGAGCATTTCCCCTCCACTTT. Amino acid sequence: CAINTDRAFPLHF.

The chain uses TRBV5-1 and TRBJ1-1; 11 bases are a match to TRBD1. V gave up 0 bases and J gave up 8 bases; unmatched junction bases: 6. The germline V gene has CDR1 SGHRS and CDR2 YFSETQ. This CDR3 is built from 15 residues. The CDR3 loop is CASSLGTGGGQEAFF. In DNA, the CDR3 is TGCGCCAGCAGCTTGGGGACAGGGGGCGGGCAAGAAGCTTTCTTT.

V usage is TRBV3-1 (or the pseudogene TRBV3-2) and J usage is TRBJ1-1; a weak D match, TRBD1 (5 bases). This CDR3 contains 11 residues. From germline, CDR1 is LGHDT and CDR2 YNNKEL (reference sequence). The V end lost 6 bases, the J end lost 5 bases, and 7 bases lay between the germline ends. The DNA for the CDR3 is TGTGCCAGCAGTGGGGGGACTGAAGCTTTCTTT. Translation: CASSGGTEAFF.

The V call is TRBV6-1, the J call TRBJ1-5, with D hard to call. CDR3 length: 16 amino acids. Germline lookup yields CDR1 MNHNS and CDR2 SASEGT. V was cut by 0 bases and J by 0 bases, with 9 bases left in between. In DNA, the CDR3 is TGTGCCAGCAGTGAAGCCCCCAGGAATAGCAATCAGCCCCAGCATTTT. This codes for CASSEAPRNSNQPQHF.

V and J are TRBV7-6 and TRBJ2-2; 9 nucleotides align to TRBD2. Unmatched junction bases numbered 19, after V lost 5 bases and J lost 6 bases. CDR1 is SGHVS and CDR2 is FNYEAQ in the germline V gene. The CDR3 has 19 residues. CDR3 bases: TGTGCCAGCAGCGCCCAGCCGTCGGGCGGTAGCGGGGGCCCCGGGGAGCTGTTTTTT. Amino acid sequence: CASSAQPSGGSGGPGELFF.

The chain carries TRBV19 and TRBJ2-7; weak D call: TRBD2 (5 bases). V was shortened by 5 bases and J by 3 bases, with 14 bases between the two germline ends. Germline CDR1 reads LNHDA; CDR2 reads SQIVND (reference sequence). CDR3 length: 14 residues. Here the CDR3 DNA reads TGTGCCAGTAGTCCTGGACTTCAGCGCTACGAGCAGTACTTC. Protein: CASSPGLQRYEQYF.

This clone turned up a few times. The rearrangement links TRBV28 to TRBJ1-1; no clear D gene. The CDR3 runs 12 residues. V gave up 8 bases and J gave up 5 bases, with 12 bases separating them. The V gene's germline CDR1 is MDHEN and CDR2 SYDVKM. CDR3 sequence (DNA): TGTGCCAGCCGCTCAGGTAGTACTGAAGCTTTCTTT. Its translation is CASRSGSTEAFF.

This chain uses TRBV24-1 with TRBJ2-5; 11 positions match TRBD2. In germline, CDR1 is KGHDR, CDR2 SFDVKD. V shed 4 bases, J shed 1 base, and the junction held 13 bases outside the gene matches. This CDR3 contains 19 residues. CDR3 protein: CATSEPRRTSGLLQETQYF. For the CDR3, the DNA is TGTGCCACCAGTGAGCCTAGGAGGACTAGCGGGCTCCTCCAAGAGACCCAGTACTTC.

On this clone: Other DNA sequences in the sample encode the same CDR3. This sequence joins TRBV9 and TRBJ1-4; TRBD1 matches 8 bases. CDR3 length: 14 residues. The germline V gene has CDR1 SGDLS and CDR2 YYNGEE. J lost 5 bases, V lost 0 bases, and 0 bases had no gene match. In DNA form, the CDR3 reads TGTGCCAGCAGCGTAGGGACAGGGAATGAAAAACTGTTTTTT. This codes for CASSVGTGNEKLFF.

This clone was found once. This chain connects TRBV2 to TRBJ1-3, with D uncertain. The CDR3 spans 14 residues. Between the trimmed V and J ends, which lost 8 bases and 0 bases, there was a span of 11 bases. Germline CDR1 reads SNHLY; CDR2 reads FYNNEI. Here the CDR3 reads CASALEGSGNTIYF. The CDR3, as DNA: TGTGCCAGCGCCCTGGAGGGCTCTGGAAACACCATATATTTT.

The chain recombines TRBV7-9 with TRBJ1-5; D is uncertain. CDR1 and CDR2 (germline): SEHNR, FQNEAQ (reference sequence). Trimming stripped 1 base from V and 0 bases from J, with 7 bases between. The CDR3 has 15 residues. The CDR3 nucleotides are TGTGCCAGCAGCTTAGTCGGGGTTAGCAATCAGCCCCAGCATTTT. Its translation is CASSLVGVSNQPQHF.

The chain recombines TRBV18 with TRBJ1-1, with D possibly matching TRBD1 (6 bases). The V and J ends lost 3 bases and 5 bases respectively, with 16 bases between them. The CDR3 contains 15 residues. The germline gives CDR1 KGHSH, CDR2 LQKENI. The CDR3, as DNA: TGTGCCAGCTCACCGTCCGGGACACTAAGAACTGAAGCTTTCTTT. Its translation: CASSPSGTLRTEAFF.

The chain is built from TRBV6-1 and TRBJ1-6; TRBD1 aligns across 8 bases. V was pared by 1 base and J by 7 bases, with 3 bases of the junction left unmatched. Germline-derived CDR1 and CDR2 are MNHNS and SASEGT. The CDR3 loop spans 15 amino acids. This CDR3 is CASSEGSGGNSPLHF. DNA of the CDR3: TGTGCCAGCAGTGAAGGATCAGGGGGCAATTCACCCCTCCACTTT.

This clone was detected ten times or more. The chain joins TRBV11-2 to TRBJ2-7, with 7 bases that match TRBD1. Losses at the gene ends were 1 base for V and 3 bases for J; bases not matched to a gene: 6. Germline-derived CDR1 and CDR2 are SGHAT and FQNNGV. CDR3 size: 15 residues. CDR3 in amino acids: CASSLGQGVYYEQYF. The CDR3 DNA follows: TGTGCCAGCAGCTTAGGCCAGGGGGTCTACTACGAGCAGTACTTC.

The chain combines TRBV19 with TRBJ2-1, with D unclear. V lost 0 bases to trimming and J lost 5 bases, with 5 bases between them. The CDR3 covers 13 residues. Looked up from germline, CDR1 is LNHDA and CDR2 is SQIVND (reference sequence). Written as DNA, the CDR3 is TGTGCCAGTAGTATAGAGCGGAACAATGAGCAGTTCTTC. Translated: CASSIERNNEQFF. Using reference TRBV19 and TRBJ2-1 for the parts outside the CDR3, the full variable domain is DGGITQSPKYLFRKEGQNVTLSCEQNLNHDAMYWYRQDPGQGLRLIYYSQIVNDFQKGDIAEGYSVSREKKESFPLTVTSAQKNPTAFYLCASSIERNNEQFFGPGTRLTVL.

The chain is built from TRBV28 and TRBJ2-7; 12 bases match TRBD1. Germline loops: CDR1 MDHEN, CDR2 SYDVKM. This CDR3 is 15 amino acids long. Germline trimming cut 2 bases from V and 6 bases from J; bases unmatched to any gene: 5. The DNA for the CDR3 is TGTGCCAGCAGTTTAGGGGGACAGGGGGCGGCCGAGCAGTACTTC. This encodes CASSLGGQGAAEQYF. Combining the CDR3 with reference TRBV28 and TRBJ2-7 gives the whole variable domain DVKVTQSSRYLVKRTGEKVFLECVQDMDHENMFWYRQDPGLGLRLIYFSYDVKMKEKGDIPEGYSVSREKKERFSLILESASTNQTSMYLCASSLGGQGAAEQYFGPGTRLTVT.

The chain combines TRBV11-1 with TRBJ2-1, with D possibly being TRBD2 (7 bases). Germline lookup yields CDR1 SGHAT and CDR2 FQDESV (reference sequence). CDR3 length equals 16 residues. The ends were cut back, 0 bases at V and 1 base at J, with 10 bases in the middle. CDR3 amino acids: CASSLARGPSYNEQFF. In nucleotides, the CDR3 is TGTGCCAGCAGCTTAGCGCGGGGGCCATCCTACAATGAGCAGTTCTTC.

This clone was counted a few times. The chain couples TRBV9 to TRBJ2-7; D is perhaps TRBD1 (5 bases). The CDR3 is 15 residues long. Trimming took off 1 base at V and 5 bases at J, with 16 bases between the two ends. The germline V gene encodes CDR1 SGDLS and CDR2 YYNGEE. The CDR3 coding sequence is TGTGCCAGCAGCGTATCCTCAGGGCCTGGGGACGAGCAGTACTTC. Its translation: CASSVSSGPGDEQYF.

The chain is built from TRBV5-1 and TRBJ1-1; 7 positions match TRBD1. This CDR3 comprises 14 residues. Germline V lookup: CDR1 SGHRS, CDR2 YFSETQ. Trimming at V came to 4 bases and at J to 6 bases, leaving 9 bases not matched to a gene. The CDR3 bases are TGCGCCAGCAGCGTAGGACAGGTGGACGCTGAAGCTTTCTTT. This codes for CASSVGQVDAEAFF.

This clone has just a few counts. V and J are TRBV18 and TRBJ1-2; a weak D match, TRBD1 (5 bases). Germline V CDR1 and CDR2: KGHSH, LQKENI. Trimming pared 5 bases from V and 3 bases from J, leaving 13 bases between. This CDR3 comprises 14 residues. The CDR3 reads CASSDGAGHYGYTF. The CDR3 region has the DNA TGTGCCAGCTCAGATGGGGCAGGCCACTATGGCTACACCTTC.